This T cell receptor beta chain was identified in a study of blood T cell repertoires in COVID-19. This clone was observed once. V was clipped by 11 bases and J by 3 bases; unmatched bases: 10. CDR1 and CDR2 from the germline V gene are LNHDA and SQIVND (reference sequence). The CDR3 is made up of 14 amino acids. Repertoires were generated with immunoSEQ multiplex PCR, while TCRdb's copy carries only in-frame clones and drops some. Seen here are tens of thousands of clones, 80% to 95% observed once, and the top ten hold around 15%. This clonotype was obtained from a human donor with active COVID-19. The donor label of this sample is uncertain. Sequencing was performed on peripheral blood. The chain recombines TRBV19 with TRBJ2-7; 10 nucleotides match TRBD1. This CDR3 is CASRPGQGIYEQYF. The DNA for the CDR3 is TGTGCCTCCCGCCCGGGACAGGGGATCTACGAGCAGTACTTC.